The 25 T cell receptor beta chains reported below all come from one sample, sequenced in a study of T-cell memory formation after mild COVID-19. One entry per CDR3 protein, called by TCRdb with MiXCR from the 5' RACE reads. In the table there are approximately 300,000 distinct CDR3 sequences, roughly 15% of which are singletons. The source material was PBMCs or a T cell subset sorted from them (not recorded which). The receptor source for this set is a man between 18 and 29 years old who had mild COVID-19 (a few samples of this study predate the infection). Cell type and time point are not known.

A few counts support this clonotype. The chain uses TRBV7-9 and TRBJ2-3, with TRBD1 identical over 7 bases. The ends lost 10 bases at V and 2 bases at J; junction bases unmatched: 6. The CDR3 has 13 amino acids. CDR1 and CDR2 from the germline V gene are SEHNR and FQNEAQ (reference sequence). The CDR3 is CATLTGPTDTQYF. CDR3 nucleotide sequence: TGTGCCACCTTGACAGGGCCCACAGATACGCAGTATTTT. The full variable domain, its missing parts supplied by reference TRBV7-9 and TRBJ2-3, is DTGVSQNPRHKITKRGQNVTFRCDPISEHNRLYWYRQTLGQGPEFLTYFQNEAQLEKSRLLSDRFSAERPKGSFSTLEIQRTEQGDSAMYLCATLTGPTDTQYFGPGTRLTVL.

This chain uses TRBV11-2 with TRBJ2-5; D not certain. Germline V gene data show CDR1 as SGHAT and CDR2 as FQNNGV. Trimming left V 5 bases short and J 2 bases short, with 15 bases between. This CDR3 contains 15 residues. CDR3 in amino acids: CASSPGIGRQETQYF. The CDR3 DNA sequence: TGTGCCAGCAGCCCAGGAATCGGTCGGCAAGAGACCCAGTACTTC.

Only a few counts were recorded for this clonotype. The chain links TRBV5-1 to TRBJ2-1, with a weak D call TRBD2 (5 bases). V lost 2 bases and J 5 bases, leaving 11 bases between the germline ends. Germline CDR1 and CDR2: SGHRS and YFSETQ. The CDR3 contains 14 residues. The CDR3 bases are TGCGCCAGCAGCTTTGTGGCGGGTAACAATGAGCAGTTCTTC. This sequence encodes CASSFVAGNNEQFF. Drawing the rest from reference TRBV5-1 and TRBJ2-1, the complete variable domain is KAGVTQTPRYLIKTRGQQVTLSCSPISGHRSVSWYQQTPGQGLQFLFEYFSETQRNKGNFPGRFSGRQFSNSRSEMNVSTLELGDSALYLCASSFVAGNNEQFFGPGTRLTVL.

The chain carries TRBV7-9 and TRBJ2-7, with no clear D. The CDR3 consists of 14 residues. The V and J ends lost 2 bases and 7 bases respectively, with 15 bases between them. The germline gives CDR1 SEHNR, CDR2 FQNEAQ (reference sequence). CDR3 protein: CASSLLVPVEEQYF. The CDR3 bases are TGTGCCAGCAGCTTATTGGTCCCCGTGGAGGAGCAGTACTTC.

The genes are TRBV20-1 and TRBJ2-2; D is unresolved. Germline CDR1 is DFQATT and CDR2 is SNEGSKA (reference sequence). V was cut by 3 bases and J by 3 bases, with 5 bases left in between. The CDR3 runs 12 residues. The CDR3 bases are TGCAGTGCTAGCGCGGACACCGGGGAGCTGTTTTTT. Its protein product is CSASADTGELFF.

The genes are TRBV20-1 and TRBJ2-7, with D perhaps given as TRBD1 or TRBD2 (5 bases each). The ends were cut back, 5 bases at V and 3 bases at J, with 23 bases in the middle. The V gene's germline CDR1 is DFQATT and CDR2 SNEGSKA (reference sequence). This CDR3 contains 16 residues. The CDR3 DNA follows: TGCAGTGCTGGGACCTTTGAGGGCTCCTCTATCTACGAGCAGTACTTC. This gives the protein CSAGTFEGSSIYEQYF.

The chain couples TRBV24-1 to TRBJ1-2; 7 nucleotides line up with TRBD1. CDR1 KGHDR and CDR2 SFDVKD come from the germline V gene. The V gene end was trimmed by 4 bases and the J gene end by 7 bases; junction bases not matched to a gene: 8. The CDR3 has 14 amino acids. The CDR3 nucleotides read TGTGCCACCAGTGAGACAGGGACGAGTCGTGGCTACACCTTC. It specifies CATSETGTSRGYTF.

CDR3 protein: CASSLPYRALYGYTF. For the CDR3, the DNA is TGTGCCAGCAGTTTACCCTACAGGGCCTTGTATGGCTACACCTTC. The chain couples TRBV27 to TRBJ1-2; perhaps TRBD1 as D (6 bases). Germline CDR1 reads MNHEY; CDR2 reads SMNVEV (reference sequence). The V end was cut by 2 bases, the J end by 5 bases, with 15 bases between. This CDR3 spans 15 amino acids.

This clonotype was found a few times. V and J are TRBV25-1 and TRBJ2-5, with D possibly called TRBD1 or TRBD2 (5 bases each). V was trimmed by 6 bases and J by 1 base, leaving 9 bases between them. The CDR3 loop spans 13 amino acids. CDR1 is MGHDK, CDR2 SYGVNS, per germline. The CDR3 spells CASSVGGQETQYF. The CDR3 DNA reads TGTGCCAGCAGCGTTGGGGGCCAAGAGACCCAGTACTTC.

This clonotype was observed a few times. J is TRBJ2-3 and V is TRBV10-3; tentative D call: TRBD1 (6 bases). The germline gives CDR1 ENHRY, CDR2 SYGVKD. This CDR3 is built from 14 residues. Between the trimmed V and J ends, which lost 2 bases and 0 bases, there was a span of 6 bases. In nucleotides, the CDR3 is TGTGCCATCAGTGAGCAGGGGAGCACAGATACGCAGTATTTT. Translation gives CAISEQGSTDTQYF.

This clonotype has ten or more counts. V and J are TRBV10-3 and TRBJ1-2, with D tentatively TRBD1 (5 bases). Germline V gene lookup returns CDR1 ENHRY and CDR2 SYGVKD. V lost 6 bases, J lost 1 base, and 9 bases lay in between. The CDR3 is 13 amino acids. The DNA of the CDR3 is TGTGCCATCAGGGGGACTGATAACTATGGCTACACCTTC. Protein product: CAIRGTDNYGYTF.

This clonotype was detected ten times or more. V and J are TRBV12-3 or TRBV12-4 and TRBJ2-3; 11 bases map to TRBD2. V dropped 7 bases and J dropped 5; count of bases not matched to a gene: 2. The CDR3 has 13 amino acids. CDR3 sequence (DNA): TGTGCCAGCATCACTAGCGGGGGAGATACGCAGTATTTT. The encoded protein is CASITSGGDTQYF.

The CDR3: CASNLNRMDTQYF. CDR3 DNA: TGTGCCAGCAACCTAAATCGTATGGATACGCAGTATTTT. The J gene is TRBJ2-3, the V gene TRBV7-2; D call uncertain. The V gene's germline CDR1 is SGHTA and CDR2 FQGNSA. This CDR3 is built from 13 residues. V lost 7 bases and J 6 bases, leaving 14 bases between the germline ends.

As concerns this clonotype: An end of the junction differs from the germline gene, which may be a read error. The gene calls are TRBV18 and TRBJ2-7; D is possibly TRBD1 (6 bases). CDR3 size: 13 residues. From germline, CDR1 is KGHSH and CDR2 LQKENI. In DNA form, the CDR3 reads TGTGCCAGCTCCCCACAGGGTCTCAACGAGCAGTACTTC. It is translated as CASSPQGLNEQYF.

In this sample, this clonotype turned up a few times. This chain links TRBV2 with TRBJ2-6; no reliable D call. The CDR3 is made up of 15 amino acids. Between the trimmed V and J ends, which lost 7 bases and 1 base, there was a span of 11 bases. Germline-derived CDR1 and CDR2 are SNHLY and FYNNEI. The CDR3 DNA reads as TGTGCCAGCAACAGTGATGCATCTGGGGCCAACGTCCTGACTTTC. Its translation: CASNSDASGANVLTF.

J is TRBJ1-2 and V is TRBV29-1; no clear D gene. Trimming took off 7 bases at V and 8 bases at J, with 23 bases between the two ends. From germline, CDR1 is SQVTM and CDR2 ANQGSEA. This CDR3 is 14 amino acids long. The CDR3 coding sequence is TGCAGCGCGGATTTGGGTCTTGTCGGTGAGGGCTACACCTTC. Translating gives CSADLGLVGEGYTF. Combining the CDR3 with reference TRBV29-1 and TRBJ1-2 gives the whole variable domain SAVISQKPSRDICQRGTSLTIQCQVDSQVTMMFWYRQQPGQSLTLIATANQGSEATYESGFVIDKFPISRPNLTFSTLTVSNMSPEDSSIYLCSADLGLVGEGYTFGSGTRLTVV.

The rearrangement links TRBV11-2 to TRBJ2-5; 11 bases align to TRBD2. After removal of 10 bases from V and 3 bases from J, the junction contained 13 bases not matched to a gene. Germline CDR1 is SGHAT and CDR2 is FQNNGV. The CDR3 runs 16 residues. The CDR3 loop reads CATWESSGGAEETQYF. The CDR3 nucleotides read TGTGCCACATGGGAGAGTAGCGGGGGGGCGGAAGAGACCCAGTACTTC.

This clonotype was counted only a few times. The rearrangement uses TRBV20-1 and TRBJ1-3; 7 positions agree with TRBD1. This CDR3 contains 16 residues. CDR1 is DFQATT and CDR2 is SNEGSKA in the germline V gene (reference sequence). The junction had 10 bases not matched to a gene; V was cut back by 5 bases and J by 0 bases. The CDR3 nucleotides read TGCAGTGCTCCCCGACAGGGCTTAAGCTCTGGAAACACCATATATTTT. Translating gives CSAPRQGLSSGNTIYF.

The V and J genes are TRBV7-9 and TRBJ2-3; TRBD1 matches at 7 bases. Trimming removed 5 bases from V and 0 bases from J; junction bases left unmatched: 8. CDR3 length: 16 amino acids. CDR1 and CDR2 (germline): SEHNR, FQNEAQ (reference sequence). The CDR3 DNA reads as TGTGCCAGCAGCGACCCCTCACAGGGGAGCACAGATACGCAGTATTTT. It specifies CASSDPSQGSTDTQYF.

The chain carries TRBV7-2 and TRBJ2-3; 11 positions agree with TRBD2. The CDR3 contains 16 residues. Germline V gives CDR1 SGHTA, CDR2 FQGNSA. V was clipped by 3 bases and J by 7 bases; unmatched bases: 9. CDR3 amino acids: CASSFVSGGGRNTQYF. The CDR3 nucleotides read TGTGCCAGCAGCTTCGTTAGCGGGGGGGGCAGGAATACGCAGTATTTT.

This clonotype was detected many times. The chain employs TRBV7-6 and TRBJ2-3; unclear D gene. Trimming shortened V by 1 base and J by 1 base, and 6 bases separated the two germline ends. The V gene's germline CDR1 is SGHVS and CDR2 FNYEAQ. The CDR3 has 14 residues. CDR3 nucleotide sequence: TGTGCCAGCAGCTTAGATCCGGGCACAGATACGCAGTATTTT. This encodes CASSLDPGTDTQYF.

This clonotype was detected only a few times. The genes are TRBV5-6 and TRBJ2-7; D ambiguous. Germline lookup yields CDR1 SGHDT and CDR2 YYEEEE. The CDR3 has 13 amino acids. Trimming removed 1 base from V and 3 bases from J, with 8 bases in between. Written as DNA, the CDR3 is TGTGCCAGCAGCTTGCGGCAGATCTACGAGCAGTACTTC. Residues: CASSLRQIYEQYF.

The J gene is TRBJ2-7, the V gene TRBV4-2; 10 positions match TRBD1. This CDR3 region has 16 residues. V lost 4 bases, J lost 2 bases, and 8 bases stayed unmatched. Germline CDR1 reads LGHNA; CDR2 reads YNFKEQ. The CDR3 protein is CASSPGRDRGPYEQYF. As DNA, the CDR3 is TGTGCCAGCAGCCCCGGTCGGGACAGGGGTCCCTACGAGCAGTACTTC.

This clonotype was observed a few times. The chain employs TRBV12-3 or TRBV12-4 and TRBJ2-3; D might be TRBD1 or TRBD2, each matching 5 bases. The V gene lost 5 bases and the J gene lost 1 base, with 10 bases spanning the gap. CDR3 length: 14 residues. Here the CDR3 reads CASSQLGGTDTQYF. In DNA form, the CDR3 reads TGTGCCAGCAGTCAGCTGGGGGGCACAGATACGCAGTATTTT.

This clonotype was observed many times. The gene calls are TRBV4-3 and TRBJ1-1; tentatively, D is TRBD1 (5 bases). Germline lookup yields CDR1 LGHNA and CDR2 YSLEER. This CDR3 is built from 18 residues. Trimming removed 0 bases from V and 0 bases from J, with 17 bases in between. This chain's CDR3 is CASSQDMTALGMNTEAFF. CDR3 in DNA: TGCGCCAGCAGCCAAGACATGACAGCCCTGGGGATGAACACTGAAGCTTTCTTT.